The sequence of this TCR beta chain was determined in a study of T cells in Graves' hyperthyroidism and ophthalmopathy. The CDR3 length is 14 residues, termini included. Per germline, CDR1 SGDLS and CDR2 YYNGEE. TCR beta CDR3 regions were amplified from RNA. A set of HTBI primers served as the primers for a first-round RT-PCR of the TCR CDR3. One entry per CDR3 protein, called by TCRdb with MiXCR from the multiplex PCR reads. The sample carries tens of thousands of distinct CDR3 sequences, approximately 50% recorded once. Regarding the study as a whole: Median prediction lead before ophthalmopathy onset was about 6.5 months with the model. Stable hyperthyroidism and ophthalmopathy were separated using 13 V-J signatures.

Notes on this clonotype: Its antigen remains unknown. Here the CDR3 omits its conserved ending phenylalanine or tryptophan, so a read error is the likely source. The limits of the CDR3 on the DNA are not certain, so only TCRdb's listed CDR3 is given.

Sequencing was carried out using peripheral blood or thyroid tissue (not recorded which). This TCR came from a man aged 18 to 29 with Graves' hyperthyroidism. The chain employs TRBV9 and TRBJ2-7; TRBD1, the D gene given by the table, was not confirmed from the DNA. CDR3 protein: CASSVAPLGLEQCL.